This T cell receptor (beta chain) was found in a study of metastatic and nonmetastatic thyroid tumors. Study at large: Malignant and benign thyroid patients had repertoires compared in peripheral blood and tumor or nodule tissue. Findings and caveats of the study: Reported TCR beta diversity, measured in blood and tumor, was significantly higher for malignant thyroid tumors than for benign nodules.

Per germline, CDR1 SSHAT and CDR2 FNYEAQ (reference sequence). The CDR3 runs 17 residues. Only a few counts were recorded for this clone. Its specificity is unknown. Germline is not matched at one junction end, which may reflect a read error. Using MiXCR, TCRdb re-called clones from the PCR reads. The table includes around 26,000 clones, around 14% detected once. Among the patients, none had received any treatment before thyroid surgery. Sequenced: blood. This clonotype originated in a female donor with papillary thyroid cancer or a benign thyroid nodule (not recorded which). Some clones in this sample may be carry-over from other donors' samples. The chain employs TRBV7-7 and TRBJ2-1, with TRBD2 as a possible D gene (6 bases). CDR3 sequence reads: CASSLAYGQGGQNEQFF. The CDR3 bases are TGTGCTAGCAGCTTAGCATACGGGCAGGGAGGACAAAATGAGCAGTTCTTC.